This T cell receptor (beta chain) is from a study of T-cell reconstitution after alpha-beta-depleted transplantation in children. Researchers prepared the TCRbeta library using unique molecular identifiers, the study reports. TCRdb processed the PCR reads anew with MiXCR; each CDR3 protein has one entry. This sample has some 490,000 distinct CDR3 sequences, with under 15% found just once. CDR3 length: 13 residues. V shed 1 base and J shed 5 bases, with 6 bases lying between them. This clonotype occurred a few times. The chain links TRBV12-3 or TRBV12-4 to TRBJ2-4; unclear D gene. The source material was PBMCs from the stem cell graft donor, sampled from the stem cell graft. This TCR was recovered from a human donor who donated a stem cell graft to a child with combined immunodeficiency. Written as DNA, the CDR3 is TGTGCCAGCAGTTTAGGGACCCAAAACATTCAGTACTTC. Protein sequence: CASSLGTQNIQYF.